Listed below are T cell receptor beta chains from one sample, sequenced in a study of T cell changes during pregnancy in multiple sclerosis. Data came from immunoSEQ multiplex PCR; TCRdb stores just in-frame clones and leaves some out. The table lists under 95,000 clones, roughly 94% of them singletons. The starting material was peripheral blood, obtained in the second trimester of pregnancy. These receptors originate from a female donor in good health, enrolled as a control in a pregnancy study. The CDR3 runs from the conserved cysteine through the conserved F or W. The D gene is left open where the match is weak. Some rows have no size entry. The others give once, few or many, or a class for an expanded clone.

V gene	clone size	D gene	J gene	CDR3 DNA	CDR3 protein
TRBV5-1	.	.	TRBJ2-3	TGCGCCAGCAGCTTGGCAGGGGTGGGGGATACGCAGTATTTT	CASSLAGVGDTQYF
TRBV19	few	TRBD1	TRBJ1-1	TGTGCCAGTAACCCTAGACAGGGAAAAACTGAAGCTTTCTTT	CASNPRQGKTEAFF
TRBV27	.	.	TRBJ1-2	TGTGCCAGCAGTACGGGGAGCCACTATGGCTACACCTTC	CASSTGSHYGYTF
TRBV11-3	.	.	TRBJ2-7	TGTGCCAGCAGTCGACAGAGCTCCTACGAGCAGTACTTC	CASSRQSSYEQYF
TRBV2	.	.	TRBJ1-3	TGTGCCAGCAGTGAGGGCAGGGGCATGTCTGGAAACACCATATATTTT	CASSEGRGMSGNTIYF
TRBV5-4	.	TRBD2	TRBJ2-7	TGTGCCAGCAGCTCGACTAGCGGGGGATTGAGCTCCTACGAGCAGTACTTC	CASSSTSGGLSSYEQYF
TRBV5-1	.	TRBD2	TRBJ2-3	TGCGCCAGCAGACAGGGAGCTAGCGGGAGGGACGGCGACACAGATACGCAGTATTTT	CASRQGASGRDGDTDTQYF
TRBV23-1	.	.	TRBJ2-5	TGCGCCAGCAGTCACCGCGGGACAGAAGAGACCCAGTACTTC	CASSHRGTEETQYF
TRBV7-6	.	.	TRBJ2-7	TGTGCCAGCAGCTTAGCGGAGGGGGCCAGGTACGAGCAGTACTTC	CASSLAEGARYEQYF
TRBV29-1	.	.	TRBJ2-6	TGCAGCGTTGAACTCTCGTCCTCTGGGGCCAACGTCCTGACTTTC	CSVELSSSGANVLTF
TRBV6-1	few	.	TRBJ1-1	TGTGCCAGCAGTGAAAGCAGGGCCGCTGAAGCTTTCTTT	CASSESRAAEAFF
TRBV6-1	.	TRBD1	TRBJ2-3	TGTGCCAGCAGAGAGAGGACAGGGGGCACAGATACGCAGTATTTT	CASRERTGGTDTQYF
TRBV29-1	.	TRBD2	TRBJ2-3	TGCAGCTCAACTAGCGGGATAGGCACAGATACGCAGTATTTT	CSSTSGIGTDTQYF
TRBV19	once	TRBD2	TRBJ2-7	TGTGCCAGTAGTCCCAGACTAGCGGGAGGACTAGACGAGCAGTACTTC	CASSPRLAGGLDEQYF
TRBV19	few	.	TRBJ1-1	TGTGCCAGTAGTACCTCGCTTACTAACACTGAAGCTTTCTTT	CASSTSLTNTEAFF
TRBV14	.	.	TRBJ2-1	TGTGCCAGCAGCCAAGAAAGGGGCCGTAGGTTCTTC	CASSQERGRRFF
TRBV19	once	.	TRBJ2-5	TGTGCCAGTAGTAGGAACAGGGAAGACAGTGAGACCCAGTACTTC	CASSRNREDSETQYF
TRBV5-8	.	TRBD1	TRBJ2-2	TGTGCCAGCAGCATTGGGACAGCCCCGAGGGGCACCGGGGAGCTGTTTTTT	CASSIGTAPRGTGELFF
TRBV6-1	.	.	TRBJ2-5	TGTGCCAGCAGCCAGGGGCGAGAGACCCAGTACTTC	CASSQGRETQYF
TRBV10-3	few	.	TRBJ1-5	TGTGCCATCAGTGTAAGTGGGGGGAGCAATCAGCCCCAGCATTTT	CAISVSGGSNQPQHF
TRBV28	.	.	TRBJ1-5	TGTGCCAGCAGTTCCCCCGGGATCGGCAATCAGCCCCAGCATTTT	CASSSPGIGNQPQHF
TRBV10-3	.	.	TRBJ1-4	TGTGCCATCAGCGCGACGGGGGTTTATGAAAAACTGTTTTTT	CAISATGVYEKLFF
TRBV5-4	once	.	TRBJ1-2	TGTGCCAGCAGCTCGGGGGGACCTAACTATGGCTACACCTTC	CASSSGGPNYGYTF
TRBV5-1	once	TRBD1	TRBJ2-6	TGCGCCAGCAGCGTGGGACAGGGGGCGTCAGGGGCCAACGTCCTGACTTTC	CASSVGQGASGANVLTF
TRBV18	.	.	TRBJ1-1	TGTGCCAGCTCACCAGTGGACAGAAACACTGAAGCTTTCTTT	CASSPVDRNTEAFF
TRBV19	.	TRBD2	TRBJ2-7	TGTGCCAGTAGTATTGCGGGGGGGGGAGTCTACGAGCAGTACTTC	CASSIAGGGVYEQYF
TRBV6-5	.	.	TRBJ1-5	TGTGCCAGTTGGGCCAGAAATCAGCCCCAGCATTTT	CASWARNQPQHF
TRBV15	.	.	TRBJ2-1	TGTGCCACCAGCACGAGGACGACAGGCAATGAGCAGTTCTTC	CATSTRTTGNEQFF
TRBV2	few	.	TRBJ2-1	TGTGCCAGCGGTCGTAACAGGCCAGGGGATGAGCAGTTCTTC	CASGRNRPGDEQFF
TRBV27	.	TRBD1	TRBJ1-3	TGTGCCAGCAGTTTATCGACAGGGTCCGGAAACACCATATATTTT	CASSLSTGSGNTIYF
TRBV28	.	TRBD1	TRBJ2-6	TGTGCCAGCAGCCTTCGACAGGGGGTGGCTGGGGCCAACGTCCTGACTTTC	CASSLRQGVAGANVLTF
TRBV5-1	.	.	TRBJ1-1	TGCGCCAGCAGAACGGACCCTTTATACAGCGGAGCTTTCTTT	CASRTDPLYSGAFF
TRBV10-3	.	.	TRBJ1-5	TGTGCCATCAGTGACCCGATGGGGGGGCCCCAGCATTTT	CAISDPMGGPQHF
TRBV18	.	TRBD2	TRBJ2-7	TGTGCCAGCTCACCCCGTTTGGCTAGCGGGAGGATAATCTCCTACGAGCAGTACTTC	CASSPRLASGRIISYEQYF
TRBV7-6	once	TRBD1	TRBJ2-2	TGTGCCAGCAGCTTAGAGAAGGGACAGGGGGCCGGGGAGCTGTTTTTT	CASSLEKGQGAGELFF
TRBV7-2	.	TRBD1	TRBJ2-7	TGTGCCAGCAGCTTAAGAGGGGGCCGTGTCTACGAGCAGTACTTC	CASSLRGGRVYEQYF
TRBV28	.	TRBD2	TRBJ2-5	TGTGCCAGCAGTTTAGTTATTCCTACTAGCGGGAGTGACCTCGGGGAGACCCAGTACTTC	CASSLVIPTSGSDLGETQYF
TRBV27	.	TRBD1	TRBJ2-5	TGTGCCAGCAGTTTAGCCGGGACAGGGGGACCACCCCAAGAGACCCAGTACTTC	CASSLAGTGGPPQETQYF
TRBV7-2	.	.	TRBJ1-2	TGTGCCAGCACCTACCAGGGCAGCCGCGTGGATGGCTACACCTTC	CASTYQGSRVDGYTF
TRBV19	.	TRBD1	TRBJ1-1	TGTGCCAGTAGTATACACGGACAGGCCACTGAAGCTTTCTTT	CASSIHGQATEAFF
TRBV5-1	.	TRBD1	TRBJ2-7	TGCGCCAGCAGGCAAAGGGGACAGGGAGTCTACGAGCAGTACTTC	CASRQRGQGVYEQYF
TRBV27	.	TRBD1	TRBJ1-5	TGTGCCAGCAGTTTATCCCGGGACAGGGATCAGCCCCAGCATTTT	CASSLSRDRDQPQHF
TRBV5-1	.	.	TRBJ2-6	TGCGCCAGCAGCTTGACCGTACAGGGTACTGGGGCCAACGTCCTGACTTTC	CASSLTVQGTGANVLTF
TRBV15	.	.	TRBJ2-7	TGTGCCACCAGCAGAGGTGGTGCGTTGAAGGAGCAGTACTTC	CATSRGGALKEQYF
TRBV15	.	TRBD2	TRBJ2-1	TGTGCCACCAGCAGAGGACTAGCGGGAAGCAATGAGCAGTTCTTC	CATSRGLAGSNEQFF
TRBV2	.	TRBD2	TRBJ2-2	TGTGCCAGCAGTGAAGGGCGGGAGGTCGGGGAGCTGTTTTTT	CASSEGREVGELFF
TRBV5-4	.	.	TRBJ2-5	TGTGCCAGCAGCTTCCCACAGTACCAAGAGACCCAGTACTTC	CASSFPQYQETQYF
TRBV2	.	.	TRBJ2-1	TGTGCCAGCAGTGATTCTGGGGGCGAAAAGTTCTTC	CASSDSGGEKFF
TRBV5-4	.	TRBD2	TRBJ2-5	TGTGCCAGCAGCGAGGGACTAGCGGGAGGCTACGGGGGGGGAGAGACCCAGTACTTC	CASSEGLAGGYGGGETQYF
TRBV11-2	.	TRBD2	TRBJ2-3	TGTGCCAGCAGCTCCCGACTAGCGGGCCGCACAGATACGCAGTATTTT	CASSSRLAGRTDTQYF
TRBV28	.	TRBD2	TRBJ2-1	TGTGCCAGCAGGACCTTCATACCCCCGGGACTAGCGACCACTCAATACAATGAGCAGTTCTTC	CASRTFIPPGLATTQYNEQFF
TRBV6-4	.	.	TRBJ2-3	TGTGCCAGCAGTGACTCAGGACTGTTGGATACGCAGTATTTT	CASSDSGLLDTQYF
TRBV5-6	.	.	TRBJ1-1	TGTGCCAGCAGCCCGAGGTGGTACACTGAAGCTTTCTTT	CASSPRWYTEAFF
TRBV11-2	.	.	TRBJ2-3	TGTGCCAGCATCGACGGGTTTGGAGCAGATACGCAGTATTTT	CASIDGFGADTQYF
TRBV12-5	.	.	TRBJ2-7	TGTGCTAGTGGTTTCGGTGAGGGCTACGAGCAGTACTTC	CASGFGEGYEQYF
TRBV9	.	.	TRBJ2-6	TGTGCCAGCAGCGTAAGGTCTGCAGGCGGGGCCAACGTCCTGACTTTC	CASSVRSAGGANVLTF
TRBV27	.	TRBD2	TRBJ2-7	TGTGCCAGCAGTTTAATTAGCGGGAGCTACGAGCAGTACTTC	CASSLISGSYEQYF
TRBV21-1	.	.	TRBJ2-2	TGTGCCAGCAGCAAAGCATCGAGAAACACCGGGGAGCTGTTTTTT	CASSKASRNTGELFF
TRBV18	.	.	TRBJ2-1	TGTGCCAGCTCACCTACTAGCTCCTACAATGAGCAGTTCTTC	CASSPTSSYNEQFF
TRBV5-1	.	.	TRBJ2-3	TGCGCCAGCAGCTTGTTCAGGGCAGATACGCAGTATTTT	CASSLFRADTQYF